This T cell receptor (beta chain) was documented in a study of CD8+ T cells in alopecia areata. On the study more broadly: Each of the treated patients was given oral tofacitinib, 5 to 10 mg twice daily, for moderate-to-severe alopecia areata.

Study-wide results and limits: Normal scalp had lower clonality than lesional scalp, with alopecia totalis/universalis lesions showing this most strongly. Tofacitinib significantly reduced both scalp clonality and expanded CD8+ clones among the top 100.

As concerns this clone: Its antigen remains unidentified.

RNA extraction and reverse transcription yielded cDNA as sequencing template. Only in-frame clones appear in the TCRdb table, and some are missing; sequencing was by immunoSEQ multiplex PCR. The table shows hundreds of thousands of clones, with approximately 60% occurring only once. Treatment here: oral pan-JAK inhibitor, 5-10 mg twice daily. Researchers picked out CD4+ and CD8+ T cells from PBMCs by sorting. Material: CD4+ T cells sorted from blood, obtained at week 52, from a patient treated with tofacitinib. This receptor was identified in a human donor with alopecia areata.

The CDR3 DNA is TGCAGCGTCAACCCGGGACAGGGGGGCGACGAGCAGTACTTC. Translated, it gives CSVNPGQGGDEQYF. The chain is built from TRBV29-1 and TRBJ2-7; 11 nucleotides agree with TRBD1. Losses at the gene ends were 6 bases for V and 5 bases for J; bases not matched to a gene: 9. The CDR3 totals 14 residues. Germline V gives CDR1 SQVTM, CDR2 ANQGSEA.